This T cell receptor (beta chain) is from a study of blood T cell repertoires in COVID-19. The method was immunoSEQ multiplex PCR; TCRdb's version includes in-frame clones alone and lacks a portion of them. This table holds 150,000 to 200,000 clones, approximately 85% found once. The V and J ends lost 5 bases and 1 base respectively, with 9 bases between them. The germline V gene encodes CDR1 SEHNR and CDR2 FQNEAQ (reference sequence). CDR3 length: 14 amino acids. The chain couples TRBV7-9 to TRBJ1-5, with D unresolved. The sample consisted of peripheral blood. The source of this sequence is a man aged 55 to 69 with acute or convalescent COVID-19. CDR3 sequence: CASSQEGSNQPQHF. CDR3 DNA: TGTGCCAGCAGCCAGGAGGGAAGCAATCAGCCCCAGCATTTT.